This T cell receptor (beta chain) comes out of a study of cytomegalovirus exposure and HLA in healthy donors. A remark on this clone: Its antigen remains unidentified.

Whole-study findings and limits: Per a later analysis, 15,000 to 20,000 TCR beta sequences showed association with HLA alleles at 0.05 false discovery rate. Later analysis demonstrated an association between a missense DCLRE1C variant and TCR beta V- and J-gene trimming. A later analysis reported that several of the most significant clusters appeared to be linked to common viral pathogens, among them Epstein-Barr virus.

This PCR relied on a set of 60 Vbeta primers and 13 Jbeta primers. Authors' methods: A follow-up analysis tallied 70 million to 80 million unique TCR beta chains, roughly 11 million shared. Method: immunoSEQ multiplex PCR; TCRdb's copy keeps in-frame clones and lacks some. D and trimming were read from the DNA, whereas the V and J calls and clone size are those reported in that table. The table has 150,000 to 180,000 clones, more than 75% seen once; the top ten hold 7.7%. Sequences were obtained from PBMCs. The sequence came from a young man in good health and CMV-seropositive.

CDR3 bases: TGTGCCAGCAGCACTGAGACAGGGAGGATGGAAAAACTGTTTTTT. Translated: CASSTETGRMEKLFF. The chain uses TRBV7-2 and TRBJ1-4; 7 bases line up with TRBD1. Germline V lookup: CDR1 SGHTA, CDR2 FQGNSA. V shed 5 bases, J shed 8 bases, and the junction held 11 bases outside the gene matches. The CDR3 is made up of 15 amino acids.